This T cell receptor (beta chain) is from a study of human T cells and chemical hapten exposure. Specified time point: patch test 2, 6 weeks after DPC sensitization. The treatment was: therapeutic diphenylcyclopropenone sensitization with weekly scalp DPC. Points on this clonotype: The antigen is undetermined. One end of the junction fails to match germline, which may point to a read error.

Via MiXCR, TCRdb re-called the RACE reads, giving one row per CDR3 protein. The sample shows roughly 140,000 distinct CDR3 sequences, approximately 12% of them seen only once. Germline V lookup: CDR1 MNHEY, CDR2 SVGEGT. The CDR3 is 16 amino acids. Findings and limits, study-wide: There was no change with DPC sensitization in TCRs above 1 in 1000 frequency.

The receptor's source is a woman aged 45-59 years with alopecia areata. Some clones in this sample may be carry-over from other donors' samples. This chain joins TRBV6-2 or TRBV6-3 and TRBJ1-5; weak D call: TRBD1 (6 bases). Source: whole blood, taken in connection with sensitization to the hapten diphenylcyclopropenone (DPC). CDR3 coding DNA: TGTACCAGCAGTTACTCCGGGGGGGGCCTCAATCAGCCCCAGCATTTT. Translated: CTSSYSGGGLNQPQHF.